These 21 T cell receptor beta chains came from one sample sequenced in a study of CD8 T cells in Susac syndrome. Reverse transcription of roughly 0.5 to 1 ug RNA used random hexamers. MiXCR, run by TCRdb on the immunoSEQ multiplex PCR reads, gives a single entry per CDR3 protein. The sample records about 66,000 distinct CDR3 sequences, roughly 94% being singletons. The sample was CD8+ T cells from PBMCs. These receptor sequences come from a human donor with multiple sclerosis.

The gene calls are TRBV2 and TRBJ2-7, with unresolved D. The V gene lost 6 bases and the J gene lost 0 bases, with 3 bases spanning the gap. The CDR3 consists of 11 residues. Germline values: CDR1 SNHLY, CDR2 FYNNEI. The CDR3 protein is CASRDSYEQYF. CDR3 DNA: TGTGCCAGCAGGGACTCCTACGAGCAGTACTTC.

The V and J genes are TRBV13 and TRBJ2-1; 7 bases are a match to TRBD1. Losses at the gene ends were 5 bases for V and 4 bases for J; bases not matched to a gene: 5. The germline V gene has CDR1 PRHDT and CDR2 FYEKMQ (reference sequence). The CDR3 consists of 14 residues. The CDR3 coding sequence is TGTGCCAGCAGCATTAGGACAGGTTACAATGAGCAGTTCTTC. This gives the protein CASSIRTGYNEQFF.

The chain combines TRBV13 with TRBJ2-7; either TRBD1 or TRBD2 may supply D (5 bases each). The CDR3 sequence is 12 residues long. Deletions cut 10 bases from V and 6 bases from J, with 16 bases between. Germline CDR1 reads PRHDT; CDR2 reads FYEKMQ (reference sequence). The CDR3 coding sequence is TGTGCCACCACGATACATGGGGGCGAGCAGTACTTC. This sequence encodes CATTIHGGEQYF. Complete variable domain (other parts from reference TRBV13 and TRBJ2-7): AAGVIQSPRHLIKEKRETATLKCYPIPRHDTVYWYQQGPGQDPQFLISFYEKMQSDKGSIPDRFSAQQFSDYHSELNMSSLELGDSALYFCATTIHGGEQYFGPGTRLTVT.

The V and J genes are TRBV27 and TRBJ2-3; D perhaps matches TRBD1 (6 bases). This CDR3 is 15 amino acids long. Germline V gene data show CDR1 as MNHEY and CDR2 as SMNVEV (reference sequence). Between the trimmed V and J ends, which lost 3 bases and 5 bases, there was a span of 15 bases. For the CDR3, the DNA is TGTGCCAGCAGTTTGTCAGGGGCGGTGATAGATACGCAGTATTTT. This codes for CASSLSGAVIDTQYF.

The CDR3, as DNA: TGTGCCAGCAGCCCAGAGGGGTTGGGGTTCGGGTACGAGCAGTACTTC. Translated: CASSPEGLGFGYEQYF. V and J are TRBV3-1 and TRBJ2-7, with D possibly being TRBD1 or TRBD2 (5 bases each). CDR1 and CDR2 (germline): LGHDT, YNNKEL (reference sequence). V was shortened by 4 bases and J by 4 bases, with 20 bases between the two germline ends. The CDR3 spans 16 residues.

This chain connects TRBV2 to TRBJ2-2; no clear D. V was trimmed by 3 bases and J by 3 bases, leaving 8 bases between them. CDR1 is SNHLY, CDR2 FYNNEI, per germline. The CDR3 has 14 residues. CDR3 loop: CASSDRPDTGELFF. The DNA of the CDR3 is TGTGCCAGCAGTGACCGACCAGACACCGGGGAGCTGTTTTTT.

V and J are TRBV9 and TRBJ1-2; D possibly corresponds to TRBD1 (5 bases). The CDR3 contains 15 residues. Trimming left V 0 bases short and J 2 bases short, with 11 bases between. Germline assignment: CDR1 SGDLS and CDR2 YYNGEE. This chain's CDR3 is CASSVVPGDNYGYTF. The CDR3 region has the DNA TGTGCCAGCAGCGTAGTCCCCGGGGACAACTATGGCTACACCTTC. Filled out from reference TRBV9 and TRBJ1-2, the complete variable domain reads DSGVTQTPKHLITATGQRVTLRCSPRSGDLSVYWYQQSLDQGLQFLIQYYNGEERAKGNILERFSAQQFPDLHSELNLSSLELGDSALYFCASSVVPGDNYGYTFGSGTRLTVV.

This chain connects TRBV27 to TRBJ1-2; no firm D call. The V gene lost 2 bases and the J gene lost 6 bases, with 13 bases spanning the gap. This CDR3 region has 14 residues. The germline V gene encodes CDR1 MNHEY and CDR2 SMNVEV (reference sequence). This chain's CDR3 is CASSLRVPEDGYTF. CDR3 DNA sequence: TGTGCCAGCAGTTTAAGGGTCCCGGAGGATGGCTACACCTTC.

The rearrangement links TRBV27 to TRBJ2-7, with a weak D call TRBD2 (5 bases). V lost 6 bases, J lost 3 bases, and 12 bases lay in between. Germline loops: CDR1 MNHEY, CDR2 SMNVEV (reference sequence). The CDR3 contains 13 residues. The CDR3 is CASSPGSHYEQYF. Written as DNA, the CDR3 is TGTGCCAGCAGCCCGGGATCCCACTACGAGCAGTACTTC.

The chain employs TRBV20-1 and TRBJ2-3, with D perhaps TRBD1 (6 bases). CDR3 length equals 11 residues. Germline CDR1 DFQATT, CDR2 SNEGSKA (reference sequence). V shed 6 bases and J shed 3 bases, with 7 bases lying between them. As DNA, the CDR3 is TGCAGTGCCCAGGGGACAGATACGCAGTATTTT. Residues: CSAQGTDTQYF.

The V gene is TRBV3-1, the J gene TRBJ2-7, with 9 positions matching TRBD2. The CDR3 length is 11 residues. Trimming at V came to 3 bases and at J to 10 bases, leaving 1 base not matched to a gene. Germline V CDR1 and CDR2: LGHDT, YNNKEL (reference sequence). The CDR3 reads CASSHSGRQYF. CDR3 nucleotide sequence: TGTGCCAGCAGCCATAGCGGGAGACAGTACTTC.

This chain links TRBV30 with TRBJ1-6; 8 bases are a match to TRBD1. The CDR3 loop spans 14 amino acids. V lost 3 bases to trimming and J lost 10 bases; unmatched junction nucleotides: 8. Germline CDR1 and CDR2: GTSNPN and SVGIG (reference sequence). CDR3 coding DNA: TGTGCCTGGAGGCAGGGGGCGGGATACTCACCCCTCCACTTT. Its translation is CAWRQGAGYSPLHF.

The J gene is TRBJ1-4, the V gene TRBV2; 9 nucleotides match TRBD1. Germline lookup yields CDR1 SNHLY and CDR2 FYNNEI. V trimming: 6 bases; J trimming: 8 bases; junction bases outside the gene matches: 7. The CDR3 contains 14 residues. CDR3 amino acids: CASRQGASGEKLFF. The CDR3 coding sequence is TGTGCCAGCAGACAGGGGGCAAGTGGGGAAAAACTGTTTTTT.

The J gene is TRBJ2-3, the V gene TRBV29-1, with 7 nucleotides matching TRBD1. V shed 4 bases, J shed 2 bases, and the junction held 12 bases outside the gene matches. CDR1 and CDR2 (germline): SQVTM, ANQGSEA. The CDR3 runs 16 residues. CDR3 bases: TGCAGCGTTGTCGTTCTGACAGGGCCGTTCACAGATACGCAGTATTTT. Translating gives CSVVVLTGPFTDTQYF.

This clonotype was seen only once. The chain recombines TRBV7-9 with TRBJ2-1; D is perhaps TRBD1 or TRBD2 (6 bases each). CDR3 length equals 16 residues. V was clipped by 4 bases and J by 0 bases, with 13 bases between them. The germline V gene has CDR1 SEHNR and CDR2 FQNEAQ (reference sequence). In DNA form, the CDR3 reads TGTGCCAGCAGCTCCCCGGGGGCGTCCTCCTACAATGAGCAGTTCTTC. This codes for CASSSPGASSYNEQFF.

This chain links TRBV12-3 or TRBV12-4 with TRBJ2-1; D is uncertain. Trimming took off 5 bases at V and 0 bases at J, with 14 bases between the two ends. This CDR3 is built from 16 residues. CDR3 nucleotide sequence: TGTGCCAGCAGTCCCCTGGGTTGGGACTCCTACAATGAGCAGTTCTTC. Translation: CASSPLGWDSYNEQFF.

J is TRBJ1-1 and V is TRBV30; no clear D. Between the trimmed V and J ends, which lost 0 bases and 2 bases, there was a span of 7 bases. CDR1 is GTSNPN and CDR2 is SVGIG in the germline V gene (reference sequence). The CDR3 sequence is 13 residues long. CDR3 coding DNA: TGTGCCTGGAGTGTGTTACTTAACACTGAAGCTTTCTTT. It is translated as CAWSVLLNTEAFF.

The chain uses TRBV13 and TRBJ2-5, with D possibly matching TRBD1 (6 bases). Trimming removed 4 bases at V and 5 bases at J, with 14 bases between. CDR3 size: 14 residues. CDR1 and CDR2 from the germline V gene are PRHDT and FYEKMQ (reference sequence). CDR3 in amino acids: CASSYRDARETQYF. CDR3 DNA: TGTGCCAGCAGCTACAGGGACGCGAGGGAGACCCAGTACTTC. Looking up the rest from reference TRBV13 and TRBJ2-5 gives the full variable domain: AAGVIQSPRHLIKEKRETATLKCYPIPRHDTVYWYQQGPGQDPQFLISFYEKMQSDKGSIPDRFSAQQFSDYHSELNMSSLELGDSALYFCASSYRDARETQYFGPGTRLLVL.

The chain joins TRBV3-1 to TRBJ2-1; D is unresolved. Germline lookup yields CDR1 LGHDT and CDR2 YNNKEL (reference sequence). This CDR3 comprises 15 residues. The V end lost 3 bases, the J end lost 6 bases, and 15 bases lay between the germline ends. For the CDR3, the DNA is TGTGCCAGCAGCCAGTTGAATCCCAAGTCCAATGAGCAGTTCTTC. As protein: CASSQLNPKSNEQFF.

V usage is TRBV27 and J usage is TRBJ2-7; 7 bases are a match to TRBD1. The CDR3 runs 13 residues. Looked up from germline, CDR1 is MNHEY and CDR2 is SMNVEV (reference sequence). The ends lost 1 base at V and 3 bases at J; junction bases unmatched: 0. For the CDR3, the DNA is TGTGCCAGCAGTTTATGGGACAGCTACGAGCAGTACTTC. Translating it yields CASSLWDSYEQYF.

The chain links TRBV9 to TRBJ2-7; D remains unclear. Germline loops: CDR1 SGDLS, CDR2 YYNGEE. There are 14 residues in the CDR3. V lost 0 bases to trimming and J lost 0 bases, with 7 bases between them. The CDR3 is CASSVGSLSYEQYF. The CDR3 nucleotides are TGTGCCAGCAGCGTAGGTAGTCTCTCCTACGAGCAGTACTTC.